Given below is one T cell receptor beta chain in context. These data belong to a study of blood T cell repertoires in COVID-19. The wider study: The United States, Italy and Spain were the sources of the acute and convalescent COVID-19 samples. The analysed material was cDNA or gDNA that came from T cells, B-cell-depleted T cells, or PBMCs.

Under the authors' procedure: Amplification of reference gene primers was used by the study to estimate nucleated cell counts. Using immunoSEQ multiplex PCR, the repertoire was profiled, and TCRdb retains in-frame clones only, with some absent. V and J calls and clone size come straight from that table; D and trimming were deduced from the DNA. There are approximately 250,000 clones in the sample; around 85% occur only once, and approximately 5.1% lies in the top ten. There are 15 residues in the CDR3. The V gene end was trimmed by 5 bases and the J gene end by 4 bases; junction bases not matched to a gene: 10. Germline CDR1 is MNHEY and CDR2 is SVGEGT.

Sequencing was carried out using peripheral blood. The chain combines TRBV6-2 or TRBV6-3 with TRBJ1-2, with 7 bases identical to TRBD1. This sequence was found in a man between 45 and 60 years old with COVID-19, enrolled during active disease. The CDR3 bases are TGTGCCAGCAGTACCAGGGACAGCAGCCCCTATGGCTACACCTTC. This sequence encodes CASSTRDSSPYGYTF.